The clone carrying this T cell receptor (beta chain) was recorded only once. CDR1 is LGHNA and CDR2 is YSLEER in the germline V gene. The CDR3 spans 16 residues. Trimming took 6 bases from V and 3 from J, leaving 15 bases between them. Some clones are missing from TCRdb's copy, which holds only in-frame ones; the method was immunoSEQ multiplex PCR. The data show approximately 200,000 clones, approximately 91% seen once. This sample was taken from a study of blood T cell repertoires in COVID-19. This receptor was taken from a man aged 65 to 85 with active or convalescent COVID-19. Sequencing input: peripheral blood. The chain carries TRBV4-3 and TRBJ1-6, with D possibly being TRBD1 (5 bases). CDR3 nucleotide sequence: TGCGCCAGCAGGATGGATCGGGGGTTCTATAATTCACCCCTCCACTTT. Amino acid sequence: CASRMDRGFYNSPLHF.